The T cell receptor beta chain under discussion was sequenced for a study of patients and donors after allogeneic stem cell transplantation. One entry per CDR3 protein results from TCRdb running MiXCR on the RT-PCR reads. The sample has 920,000 or so distinct CDR3 sequences; about 20% are singletons. V lost 8 bases and J 9 bases, leaving 14 bases between the germline ends. The CDR3 extends over 13 amino acids. The rearrangement links TRBV12-3 or TRBV12-4 to TRBJ1-6; D gene unclear. The source is a human donor who was either an allogeneic HSCT recipient or a stem cell or donor lymphocyte infusion donor (not recorded which). It is not recorded whose cells these are; they may come from a transplant donor. Source material: blood, either unsorted or a sorted T cell fraction (not recorded which). The CDR3 loop reads CASFRGAGSPLHF. In DNA form, the CDR3 reads TGTGCCAGCTTTCGAGGTGCAGGTTCACCCCTCCACTTT.